This TCR beta chain was found in a study of shared T cell receptors in the human thymus. This CDR3 region has 15 residues. Germline loops: CDR1 SNHLY, CDR2 FYNNEI. V dropped 3 bases and J dropped 6; count of bases not matched to a gene: 8. Only in-frame clones appear in the TCRdb table, and some are missing; sequencing was by immunoSEQ multiplex PCR. The sample lists roughly 550,000 clones, about four fifths occurring once. The same specimen was also included in a second study, on human thymus T cells.

The chain recombines TRBV2 with TRBJ2-3; 8 bases match TRBD2. The specimen was thymocytes. This TCR derives from a boy under two years old with a congenital heart defect. CDR3 sequence (DNA): TGTGCCAGCAGTGACCCGGGGGGGCTTCGGGATACGCAGTATTTT. As protein: CASSDPGGLRDTQYF.